This TCR beta chain was identified during a study of blood T cell dynamics during melanoma immunotherapy. Study-wide background: First-line therapy was either pembrolizumab or nivolumab with ipilimumab for metastatic melanoma. Study-level results: Immune-effector CD8+ cells best matched cell-free DNA CDR3 sequences and were most clonal.

For sorted CD8+ subsets, all extracted DNA was loaded. Generated by immunoSEQ multiplex PCR, the TCRdb table keeps only in-frame clones and is missing some. This sample carries 15,000 to 20,000 clones, around 93% of them seen once, and the ten largest clones take 0.2% to 0.25%. The time point: week 3, after first cycle of checkpoint inhibitor. Sampling occurred pretreatment (T0) and at week 3 (W3), after cycle one of checkpoint blockade. The sample holds one count of this clone. Its specificity is unknown. Trimming stripped 4 bases from V and 3 bases from J, with 14 bases between. The length of the CDR3 is 14 residues. Per the germline V gene, CDR1 is SGHNT and CDR2 is YYREEE (reference sequence).

The TCR was taken from a human donor with melanoma. The sample was effector memory CD8+ T cells from blood, taken from a patient treated with checkpoint blockade. This rearrangement joins TRBV5-4 to TRBJ2-7; TRBD1 might be the D (7 bases). CDR3 DNA: TGTGCCAGCAGCCGCAGGGGGGCTCACTACGAGCAGTACTTC. Translation: CASSRRGAHYEQYF.